This passage covers 25 T cell receptor beta chains from one sample sequenced in a study of technical replicates of blood from several donors. Here immunoSEQ multiplex PCR was the method, and the copy in TCRdb shows in-frame clones only, minus some. The sample contains approximately 70,000 clones, around 97% of which appear only once. Sequencing was performed on T cells isolated from PBMCs. Receptors were obtained from a human donor in good health.

V gene TRBV4-1 combines with J gene TRBJ2-1; TRBD2 matches 11 bases. Germline CDR1 reads MGHRA; CDR2 reads YSYEKL. CDR3 length: 16 residues. With 2 bases clipped from V and 2 bases from J, the junction kept 2 bases outside the gene matches. The DNA for the CDR3 is TGCGCCAGCAGCCAATTGACTAGCGGGACCTACAATGAGCAGTTCTTC. Translation gives CASSQLTSGTYNEQFF.

The chain couples TRBV5-4 to TRBJ2-5; 12 bases match TRBD2. Germline-derived CDR1 and CDR2 are SGHNT and YYREEE (reference sequence). The CDR3 runs 16 residues. J lost 5 bases, V lost 2 bases, and 7 bases had no gene match. The CDR3 DNA sequence: TGTGCCAGCAGCTTCCGACTAGCGGGAGTAGGCGAGACCCAGTACTTC. Amino acid sequence: CASSFRLAGVGETQYF.

This sequence joins TRBV2 and TRBJ2-5; 14 bases line up with TRBD2. The junction had 22 bases not matched to a gene; V was cut back by 6 bases and J by 7 bases. This CDR3 spans 20 amino acids. The V gene's germline CDR1 is SNHLY and CDR2 FYNNEI. The CDR3 protein is CASSPIPMTSGGAIGRTQYF. The DNA of the CDR3 is TGTGCCAGCAGCCCGATCCCAATGACTAGCGGGGGGGCCATCGGACGGACCCAGTACTTC.

The CDR3 DNA reads TGCGCCAGCAGCCAAGACGGGGAGGGCCATGAGCAGTTCTTC. Its protein is CASSQDGEGHEQFF. The chain has TRBV4-1 and TRBJ2-1; TRBD2 aligns across 7 bases. The CDR3 runs 14 residues. CDR1 and CDR2 (germline): MGHRA, YSYEKL. With V trimmed by 0 bases and J by 8 bases, 4 bases remained unmatched.

This sequence joins TRBV6-6 and TRBJ1-1, with 9 positions matching TRBD1. Germline loops: CDR1 MNHNY, CDR2 SVGAGI (reference sequence). V shed 5 bases and J 10 bases; nucleotides not matched to a gene: 8. This CDR3 spans 13 amino acids. This CDR3 reads CASSNRMTGGAFF. The CDR3 DNA is TGTGCCAGCAGTAACAGAATGACAGGGGGAGCTTTCTTT.

The V gene is TRBV6-6, the J gene TRBJ1-1, with D uncertain. CDR1 is MNHNY, CDR2 SVGAGI, per germline (reference sequence). The ends were cut back, 4 bases at V and 1 base at J, with 10 bases in the middle. The CDR3 has 14 residues. CDR3 sequence (DNA): TGTGCCAGCAGTTTGATATCGGGGAACACTGAAGCTTTCTTT. It translates to CASSLISGNTEAFF.

The rearrangement uses TRBV2 and TRBJ1-1, with D unclear. The CDR3 is 14 residues long. V gave up 4 bases and J gave up 6 bases, with 15 bases separating them. Germline assignment: CDR1 SNHLY and CDR2 FYNNEI. The CDR3 DNA follows: TGTGCCAGCAGTGGAGAGGGCGAGGGAGCTGAAGCTTTCTTT. This encodes CASSGEGEGAEAFF. Full variable domain (rest looked up from reference TRBV2 and TRBJ1-1): EPEVTQTPSHQVTQMGQEVILRCVPISNHLYFYWYRQILGQKVEFLVSFYNNEISEKSEIFDDQFSVERPDGSNFTLKIRSTKLEDSAMYFCASSGEGEGAEAFFGQGTRLTVV.

The chain carries TRBV19 and TRBJ2-7; TRBD1 agrees at 8 bases. Germline values: CDR1 LNHDA, CDR2 SQIVND (reference sequence). CDR3 length: 16 residues. V was clipped by 6 bases and J by 4 bases; unmatched bases: 14. The DNA of the CDR3 is TGTGCCAGTAGCATGGACAGGGAGCCCTCAGGGTACGAGCAGTACTTC. Residues: CASSMDREPSGYEQYF.

The chain uses TRBV28 and TRBJ2-2; weak D call: TRBD2 (6 bases). V was cut by 3 bases and J by 6 bases, with 14 bases left in between. This CDR3 has 15 residues. The germline CDR1 and CDR2 sequences are MDHEN and SYDVKM. As DNA, the CDR3 is TGTGCCAGCAGTTTGGGGGGAACAATGCCCGGGGAGCTGTTTTTT. Residues: CASSLGGTMPGELFF.

The chain joins TRBV28 to TRBJ1-2; perhaps TRBD1 as D (6 bases). Germline CDR1 and CDR2: MDHEN and SYDVKM. Between the trimmed V and J ends, which lost 3 bases and 8 bases, there was a span of 10 bases. CDR3 length: 12 amino acids. The CDR3 is CASSLAGEGYTF. In nucleotides, the CDR3 is TGTGCCAGCAGTTTGGCAGGGGAGGGCTACACCTTC.

V is TRBV29-1 and J is TRBJ2-1, with D perhaps TRBD1 (5 bases). V lost 2 bases to trimming and J lost 9 bases, with 11 bases between them. Germline CDR1 SQVTM, CDR2 ANQGSEA. The CDR3 runs 12 residues. CDR3 in amino acids: CSVESRVGEQFF. DNA of the CDR3: TGCAGCGTTGAAAGCAGGGTAGGTGAGCAGTTCTTC.

V is TRBV2 and J is TRBJ1-1; D might be TRBD1 (5 bases). Germline assignment: CDR1 SNHLY and CDR2 FYNNEI. The V gene lost 4 bases and the J gene lost 4 bases, with 16 bases spanning the gap. The CDR3 loop spans 15 amino acids. CDR3 sequence (DNA): TGTGCCAGCAGTGTACCTCAGTCAGGGTTCACTGAAGCTTTCTTT. This codes for CASSVPQSGFTEAFF.

The chain couples TRBV19 to TRBJ1-5; 10 bases line up with TRBD1. V trimming: 10 bases; J trimming: 0 bases; junction bases outside the gene matches: 12. Germline CDR1 reads LNHDA; CDR2 reads SQIVND (reference sequence). This CDR3 region has 17 residues. CDR3 in amino acids: CATIDRGHGYSNQPQHF. The CDR3 DNA follows: TGTGCCACCATAGACAGGGGGCACGGCTATAGCAATCAGCCCCAGCATTTT.

This sequence joins TRBV27 and TRBJ2-7; 9 bases agree with TRBD2. J lost 2 bases, V lost 3 bases, and 5 bases had no gene match. The CDR3 runs to 15 residues. Germline lookup yields CDR1 MNHEY and CDR2 SMNVEV (reference sequence). The CDR3 DNA follows: TGTGCCAGCAGTTTCCGCGGGAGGGAGACCTACGAGCAGTACTTC. It codes for CASSFRGRETYEQYF.

This clone has just one count. V is TRBV11-2 and J is TRBJ1-5; weak D call: TRBD1 (6 bases). The V end was cut by 1 base, the J end by 9 bases, with 16 bases between. Per the germline V gene, CDR1 is SGHAT and CDR2 is FQNNGV. The CDR3 runs 15 residues. The DNA of the CDR3 is TGTGCCAGCAGCTTAGCCCTATCAGGGGCTGGGCCCCAGCATTTT. This gives the protein CASSLALSGAGPQHF.

The chain couples TRBV5-4 to TRBJ2-2, with 9 bases matching TRBD1. The CDR3 is made up of 15 amino acids. CDR1 is SGHNT and CDR2 is YYREEE in the germline V gene (reference sequence). The V segment lost 0 bases and the J segment 7 bases; nucleotides outside the gene matches: 4. CDR3 sequence: CASSLVGQGLGELFF. The CDR3 nucleotides are TGTGCCAGCAGCTTGGTCGGACAGGGGCTCGGGGAGCTGTTTTTT.

This clone has a single count. The gene calls are TRBV15 and TRBJ1-3, with 7 bases that match TRBD1. The germline CDR1 and CDR2 sequences are LNHNV and YYDKDF (reference sequence). With V trimmed by 5 bases and J by 0 bases, 7 bases remained unmatched. CDR3 length: 16 residues. CDR3 in amino acids: CATSPGGQSSGNTIYF. The CDR3 DNA reads TGTGCCACCAGCCCAGGGGGACAGAGCTCTGGAAACACCATATATTTT.

This chain connects TRBV30 to TRBJ1-6; D ambiguous. Trimming removed 3 bases from V and 5 bases from J, with 17 bases in between. The CDR3 extends over 16 amino acids. Germline CDR1 GTSNPN, CDR2 SVGIG (reference sequence). The CDR3 loop is CAWRIAEALNNSPLHF. As DNA, the CDR3 is TGTGCCTGGAGAATAGCCGAAGCCTTAAATAATTCACCCCTCCACTTT.

The J gene is TRBJ1-1, the V gene TRBV5-4; a weak D match, TRBD1 (5 bases). Germline V CDR1 and CDR2: SGHNT, YYREEE (reference sequence). V lost 4 bases and J lost 5, with 15 bases in between. CDR3 length equals 14 residues. CDR3 sequence (DNA): TGTGCCAGCAGCCCGGGGGTGTTTGTGACTGAAGCTTTCTTT. Translating it yields CASSPGVFVTEAFF.

The table lists this clone with a few counts. The genes are TRBV11-2 and TRBJ2-4, with TRBD2 identical over 7 bases. CDR1 and CDR2 (germline): SGHAT, FQNNGV. J lost 0 bases, V lost 5 bases, and 7 bases had no gene match. This CDR3 has 16 amino acids. This CDR3 is CASSPRDYTAKNIQYF. The CDR3 coding sequence is TGTGCCAGCAGCCCCCGGGACTATACAGCCAAAAACATTCAGTACTTC.

The J gene is TRBJ1-2, the V gene TRBV27; TRBD1 matches at 12 bases. This CDR3 contains 18 residues. Germline V gene data show CDR1 as MNHEY and CDR2 as SMNVEV (reference sequence). After removal of 2 bases from V and 5 bases from J, the junction contained 12 bases not matched to a gene. The CDR3 DNA sequence: TGTGCCAGCAGTTTAACCGGGACAGGGGGCCTAGCTTGGTATGGCTACACCTTC. The encoded protein is CASSLTGTGGLAWYGYTF.

This chain links TRBV27 with TRBJ2-1; 7 bases match TRBD2. Germline assignment: CDR1 MNHEY and CDR2 SMNVEV (reference sequence). There are 16 residues in the CDR3. V was pared by 6 bases and J by 2 bases, with 10 bases of the junction left unmatched. This chain's CDR3 is CASSPLGRGTYNEQFF. Here the CDR3 DNA reads TGTGCCAGCAGCCCCTTGGGGCGGGGGACCTACAATGAGCAGTTCTTC.

The V call is TRBV27, the J call TRBJ2-7; 9 nucleotides agree with TRBD2. Trimming removed 2 bases from V and 2 bases from J; junction bases left unmatched: 16. The germline CDR1 and CDR2 sequences are MNHEY and SMNVEV (reference sequence). The CDR3 is 19 residues long. This CDR3 is CASSLRRNHPSGKPYEQYF. CDR3 sequence (DNA): TGTGCCAGCAGTTTACGAAGGAATCACCCTAGCGGGAAACCCTACGAGCAGTACTTC.

Note on this clone: Other DNA sequences within the sample encode an identical CDR3. The genes are TRBV5-1 and TRBJ1-4; 10 nucleotides align to TRBD1. The CDR3 runs 15 residues. The V and J ends lost 0 bases and 6 bases, in that order; junction bases with no gene match: 2. Germline V gives CDR1 SGHRS, CDR2 YFSETQ. Written as DNA, the CDR3 is TGCGCCAGCAGCTTGGCCGGGACAGGGGATGAAAAACTGTTTTTT. It specifies CASSLAGTGDEKLFF.

The chain recombines TRBV4-1 with TRBJ1-3; no firm D call. This CDR3 has 14 residues. Trimming shortened V by 1 base and J by 0 bases, and 4 bases separated the two germline ends. The germline gives CDR1 MGHRA, CDR2 YSYEKL. CDR3 residues: CASSQGPSGNTIYF. As DNA, the CDR3 is TGCGCCAGCAGCCAAGGGCCCTCTGGAAACACCATATATTTT.